The 30 T cell receptor beta chains reported below all come from one sample, sequenced in a study of CD8 T cells in Susac syndrome. Roughly 0.45 to 1 ug RNA was reverse transcribed with random hexamers. TCRdb analysed the immunoSEQ multiplex PCR reads with MiXCR anew, one entry per CDR3 protein. The sample consists of about 200,000 distinct CDR3 sequences, around nine tenths of them appearing once. The specimen sequenced was CD8+ T cells from PBMCs. These receptors all come from a human donor with multiple sclerosis.

This chain joins TRBV27 and TRBJ2-7; 9 bases agree with TRBD2. Trimming removed 5 bases from V and 0 bases from J; junction bases left unmatched: 8. Germline-derived CDR1 and CDR2 are MNHEY and SMNVEV (reference sequence). The CDR3 extends over 16 amino acids. Here the CDR3 reads CASSPITSGRSYEQYF. As DNA, the CDR3 is TGTGCCAGCAGTCCGATTACTAGCGGGCGCTCCTACGAGCAGTACTTC.

The rearrangement joins TRBV28 to TRBJ2-3; no firm D call. Trimming removed 2 bases from V and 2 bases from J, with 8 bases in between. The CDR3 consists of 14 residues. Germline V CDR1 and CDR2: MDHEN, SYDVKM. CDR3 residues: CASSLPLVTDTQYF. The CDR3 nucleotides read TGTGCCAGCAGTTTACCCCTCGTCACAGATACGCAGTATTTT.

The sample holds one count of this clonotype. V is TRBV6-6 and J is TRBJ2-7, with TRBD2 as a possible D gene (6 bases). This CDR3 has 14 residues. V lost 7 bases, J lost 0 bases, and 13 bases lay in between. Germline lookup yields CDR1 MNHNY and CDR2 SVGAGI (reference sequence). The CDR3 region is CASKSGGSSYEQYF. As DNA, the CDR3 is TGTGCCAGCAAGTCCGGGGGTTCCTCCTACGAGCAGTACTTC.

The chain recombines TRBV3-1 with TRBJ2-5; 10 bases map to TRBD2. CDR1 and CDR2 (germline): LGHDT, YNNKEL (reference sequence). The CDR3 has 17 residues. V trimming: 5 bases; J trimming: 4 bases; junction bases outside the gene matches: 13. CDR3 region: CASSAETASGSTETQYF. CDR3 nucleotide sequence: TGTGCCAGCAGCGCCGAGACGGCTAGCGGGAGTACAGAGACCCAGTACTTC.

This clonotype was recorded a few times. This chain links TRBV12-3 or TRBV12-4 with TRBJ1-1; TRBD1 matches 7 bases. The CDR3 has 14 amino acids. Germline trimming cut 3 bases from V and 0 bases from J; bases unmatched to any gene: 1. The CDR3 protein is CASSLGQLNTEAFF. The CDR3 DNA reads TGTGCCAGCAGTTTGGGACAGCTGAACACTGAAGCTTTCTTT.

The chain is built from TRBV12-5 and TRBJ2-5, with D perhaps assigned TRBD1 or TRBD2 (5 bases each). This CDR3 spans 15 amino acids. Trimming removed 7 bases at V and 2 bases at J, with 17 bases between. Germline loops: CDR1 LGHNT, CDR2 FRNRAP. CDR3 in DNA: TGTGCTAGTGATGGGGGAAGTACCAGACAAGAGACCCAGTACTTC. Translated: CASDGGSTRQETQYF.

V usage is TRBV29-1 and J usage is TRBJ1-2; no firm D call. The V and J ends lost 5 bases and 3 bases respectively, with 13 bases between them. The CDR3 has 13 amino acids. Germline V gene lookup returns CDR1 SQVTM and CDR2 ANQGSEA. CDR3 sequence reads: CSVRPPRDYGYTF. CDR3 sequence (DNA): TGCAGCGTTAGACCCCCACGGGACTATGGCTACACCTTC.

V usage is TRBV11-2 and J usage is TRBJ1-3; the D gene is possibly TRBD1 (6 bases). This CDR3 is built from 16 residues. Germline CDR1 and CDR2: SGHAT and FQNNGV. Trimming shortened V by 2 bases and J by 2 bases, and 13 bases separated the two germline ends. The CDR3 nucleotides read TGTGCCAGCAGCTTATGGGACAACGGGGCTGGAAACACCATATATTTT. Translated, it gives CASSLWDNGAGNTIYF.

The rearrangement links TRBV5-4 to TRBJ2-3; 14 bases line up with TRBD2. Germline lookup yields CDR1 SGHNT and CDR2 YYREEE (reference sequence). The CDR3 runs to 15 residues. V lost 3 bases, J lost 6 bases, and 3 bases stayed unmatched. The CDR3 is CASSSWTSGGDTQYF. The CDR3, as DNA: TGTGCCAGCAGCTCCTGGACTAGCGGGGGGGATACGCAGTATTTT.

The rearrangement links TRBV24-1 to TRBJ2-2; D is perhaps TRBD1 or TRBD2 (5 bases each). The V end lost 5 bases, the J end lost 6 bases, and 6 bases lay between the germline ends. In germline, CDR1 is KGHDR, CDR2 SFDVKD. This CDR3 has 12 residues. Here the CDR3 DNA reads TGTGCCACCAGTGTGGGGGCCGGGGAGCTGTTTTTT. It is translated as CATSVGAGELFF.

The chain links TRBV4-1 to TRBJ1-3; D not resolved. V shed 4 bases and J shed 4 bases, with 11 bases lying between them. The germline CDR1 and CDR2 sequences are MGHRA and YSYEKL. CDR3 length: 14 residues. The CDR3 DNA follows: TGCGCCAGCAGCCTCTCCTTGTCCGGAAACACCATATATTTT. Translating gives CASSLSLSGNTIYF.

This sequence joins TRBV20-1 and TRBJ1-3; TRBD1 aligns across 7 bases. With 4 bases clipped from V and 9 bases from J, the junction kept 21 bases outside the gene matches. Germline lookup yields CDR1 DFQATT and CDR2 SNEGSKA (reference sequence). The CDR3 totals 17 residues. This CDR3 is CSATHPQGRDGIPTIYF. As DNA, the CDR3 is TGCAGTGCTACCCACCCACAGGGGCGGGATGGTATCCCCACCATATATTTT.

As DNA, the CDR3 is TGTGCCTGGAGTGGACTCCGGGACAGCTATGGCTACACCTTC. Amino acids: CAWSGLRDSYGYTF. This chain joins TRBV30 and TRBJ1-2; TRBD1 matches 7 bases. Losses at the gene ends were 1 base for V and 4 bases for J; bases not matched to a gene: 6. Germline assignment: CDR1 GTSNPN and CDR2 SVGIG (reference sequence). CDR3 length equals 14 residues.

This rearrangement joins TRBV2 to TRBJ2-6, with D maybe TRBD1 (6 bases). V lost 4 bases to trimming and J lost 0 bases, with 13 bases between them. This CDR3 has 17 amino acids. Germline V lookup: CDR1 SNHLY, CDR2 FYNNEI. The CDR3, as DNA: TGTGCCAGCAGTGCCCGGACAGATGCCTCTGGGGCCAACGTCCTGACTTTC. Amino acids: CASSARTDASGANVLTF.

J is TRBJ2-3 and V is TRBV12-3 or TRBV12-4, with D perhaps given as TRBD1 or TRBD2 (5 bases each). Between the trimmed V and J ends, which lost 1 base and 5 bases, there was a span of 16 bases. The CDR3 is 16 amino acids. This chain's CDR3 is CASSLGRGLGVDTQYF. The CDR3 DNA is TGTGCCAGCAGTTTAGGCCGAGGGCTAGGGGTAGATACGCAGTATTTT.

This chain connects TRBV6-5 to TRBJ1-2; D remains ambiguous. V lost 2 bases, J lost 4 bases, and 20 bases lay in between. In germline, CDR1 is MNHEY, CDR2 SVGAGI. The CDR3 contains 17 residues. CDR3 residues: CASSYPKWQPSTYGYTF. As DNA, the CDR3 is TGTGCCAGCAGTTACCCCAAATGGCAGCCGTCGACCTATGGCTACACCTTC.

The rearrangement joins TRBV30 to TRBJ2-1, with TRBD2 matching over 7 bases. V trimming: 1 base; J trimming: 4 bases; junction bases outside the gene matches: 7. Germline values: CDR1 GTSNPN, CDR2 SVGIG (reference sequence). The CDR3 covers 15 residues. This chain's CDR3 is CAWSDPQRGYNEQFF. CDR3 in DNA: TGTGCCTGGAGTGACCCCCAGCGGGGATACAATGAGCAGTTCTTC. The variable domain in full, with the rest retrieved from reference TRBV30 and TRBJ2-1, is SQTIHQWPATLVQPVGSPLSLECTVEGTSNPNLYWYRQAAGRGLQLLFYSVGIGQISSEVPQNLSASRPQDRQFILSSKKLLLSDSGFYLCAWSDPQRGYNEQFFGPGTRLTVL.

The chain joins TRBV9 to TRBJ2-2; possible D gene TRBD1, 6 bases. Germline loops: CDR1 SGDLS, CDR2 YYNGEE. V was shortened by 3 bases and J by 1 base, with 10 bases between the two germline ends. This CDR3 is built from 15 residues. The CDR3 coding sequence is TGTGCCAGCAGCGCCGGGACACTGAACACCGGGGAGCTGTTTTTT. It is translated as CASSAGTLNTGELFF.

The genes are TRBV13 and TRBJ2-5, with D unresolved. This CDR3 is built from 16 residues. Between the trimmed V and J ends, which lost 4 bases and 3 bases, there was a span of 18 bases. Looked up from germline, CDR1 is PRHDT and CDR2 is FYEKMQ (reference sequence). The CDR3 DNA reads TGTGCCAGCAGCTCTCAGACACCCTTTGCCAAAGAGACCCAGTACTTC. It codes for CASSSQTPFAKETQYF. The full variable domain, with the rest looked up from reference TRBV13 and TRBJ2-5, is AAGVIQSPRHLIKEKRETATLKCYPIPRHDTVYWYQQGPGQDPQFLISFYEKMQSDKGSIPDRFSAQQFSDYHSELNMSSLELGDSALYFCASSSQTPFAKETQYFGPGTRLLVL.

V is TRBV7-9 and J is TRBJ2-1, with TRBD2 matching 7 bases. Germline V gene sequence: CDR1 SEHNR, CDR2 FQNEAQ (reference sequence). J was trimmed by 5 bases and V by 8 bases; bases with no gene match: 6. This CDR3 has 13 amino acids. CDR3 in amino acids: CASGGGADNEQFF. The DNA for the CDR3 is TGTGCCAGCGGGGGGGGAGCCGACAATGAGCAGTTCTTC.

This sequence joins TRBV27 and TRBJ1-1, with a possible D match to TRBD1 (6 bases). The CDR3 is 15 amino acids. The germline CDR1 and CDR2 sequences are MNHEY and SMNVEV (reference sequence). The V gene lost 5 bases and the J gene lost 3 bases, with 16 bases spanning the gap. This chain's CDR3 is CASSLPGRGYTEAFF. The CDR3 DNA reads as TGTGCCAGCAGTCTCCCTGGTAGGGGGTACACTGAAGCTTTCTTT.

This chain uses TRBV27 with TRBJ1-2; no reliable D call. V was shortened by 3 bases and J by 6 bases, with 17 bases between the two germline ends. Germline CDR1 MNHEY, CDR2 SMNVEV (reference sequence). This CDR3 spans 15 amino acids. CDR3 in amino acids: CASSFSPVGLNGYTF. The CDR3 DNA is TGTGCCAGCAGTTTTTCCCCGGTTGGGCTTAATGGCTACACCTTC.

The chain joins TRBV7-2 to TRBJ1-4, with D possibly being TRBD1 (5 bases). Between the trimmed V and J ends, which lost 2 bases and 8 bases, there was a span of 18 bases. The CDR3 sequence is 16 residues long. Per the germline V gene, CDR1 is SGHTA and CDR2 is FQGNSA. The CDR3 loop reads CASSLYTGTPEEKLFF. In DNA form, the CDR3 reads TGTGCCAGCAGCTTATATACGGGGACCCCCGAGGAAAAACTGTTTTTT.

CDR3 nucleotides: TGTGCCAGCATAAAACCGACCGGGGAGCTGTTTTTT. Amino acid sequence: CASIKPTGELFF. The chain carries TRBV11-2 and TRBJ2-2, with no clear D. This CDR3 is built from 12 residues. Trimming removed 7 bases at V and 5 bases at J, with 8 bases between. CDR1 and CDR2 from the germline V gene are SGHAT and FQNNGV.

The rearrangement joins TRBV19 to TRBJ2-7, with a tentative D call TRBD2 (6 bases). CDR3 size: 14 residues. V gave up 5 bases and J gave up 3 bases, with 14 bases separating them. Germline-derived CDR1 and CDR2 are LNHDA and SQIVND (reference sequence). CDR3 bases: TGTGCCAGTAGTGCAGGCCTGGGGGGCTACGAGCAGTACTTC. Protein product: CASSAGLGGYEQYF.

The CDR3 bases are TGCAGCGTTGCGTCCGCAGAAAGGGGCTACGAGCAGTACTTC. Amino acids: CSVASAERGYEQYF. The chain carries TRBV29-1 and TRBJ2-7, with D perhaps TRBD1 (5 bases). Germline V gene lookup returns CDR1 SQVTM and CDR2 ANQGSEA. V was pared by 4 bases and J by 3 bases, with 16 bases between. The CDR3 totals 14 residues.

The CDR3 sequence is CASSWTGGTDTQYF. CDR3 in DNA: TGTGCCAGCAGTTGGACAGGGGGCACAGATACGCAGTATTTT. This chain connects TRBV5-6 to TRBJ2-3; 9 bases match TRBD1. CDR1 and CDR2 (germline): SGHDT, YYEEEE. With 5 bases clipped from V and 1 base from J, the junction kept 2 bases outside the gene matches. There are 14 residues in the CDR3.

The chain couples TRBV12-3 or TRBV12-4 to TRBJ1-1, with 10 bases aligning to TRBD1. The J segment lost 3 bases and the V segment lost 6 bases, leaving 7 bases of the junction unmatched. The CDR3 runs 15 residues. For the CDR3, the DNA is TGTGCCAGCAGCCGGACAGGGGGAGTTGACACTGAAGCTTTCTTT. As protein: CASSRTGGVDTEAFF.

V is TRBV7-9 and J is TRBJ2-1; 10 nucleotides line up with TRBD2. This CDR3 contains 14 residues. Germline CDR1 and CDR2: SEHNR and FQNEAQ (reference sequence). Germline trimming cut 7 bases from V and 3 bases from J; bases unmatched to any gene: 3. The CDR3 region has the DNA TGTGCCAGCAAGCGGGAGGGCGGCTACAATGAGCAGTTCTTC. This codes for CASKREGGYNEQFF.

This chain connects TRBV29-1 to TRBJ1-2; D remains unclear. In germline, CDR1 is SQVTM, CDR2 ANQGSEA. The CDR3 has 12 amino acids. Trimming removed 2 bases from V and 11 bases from J, with 15 bases in between. CDR3: CSVENIRRGYTF. The CDR3 DNA reads TGCAGCGTTGAAAACATACGACGAGGGTACACCTTC.